This T cell receptor (beta chain) was observed in a study of blood T cell repertoires in COVID-19. Study context: The cDNA or gDNA used as material had been derived from T cells, B-cell-depleted T cells, or PBMCs.

Sequenced by immunoSEQ multiplex PCR; TCRdb stores in-frame clones only, minus some. The sample lists some 300,000 clones, approximately 90% seen once, with around a tenth in the top ten. Input material: PBMCs or T cells enriched from blood (not recorded which). This clonotype originated in a woman between 40 and 55 years old who had recovered from COVID-19.

The DNA of the CDR3 is TGTGCCAGCAGCGTCACGGGACTAGCGGCGGAGGGCGAGCAGTACTTC. This translates into CASSVTGLAAEGEQYF. The rearrangement links TRBV9 to TRBJ2-7; 11 positions agree with TRBD2. The V gene's germline CDR1 is SGDLS and CDR2 YYNGEE. The CDR3 contains 16 residues. After removal of 2 bases from V and 6 bases from J, the junction contained 10 bases not matched to a gene.